The 28 T cell receptor beta chains listed next were all sequenced from one sample in a study of OX40 agonist ivuxolimab in advanced cancers. Method: immunoSEQ multiplex PCR; TCRdb's copy keeps in-frame clones and lacks some. The sample lists tens of thousands of clones; roughly 82% were seen once. The material was CD4+ or CD8+ T cells sorted from blood, obtained in a trial of the OX40 agonist ivuxolimab. Receptors originate from an adult with an advanced solid tumor such as melanoma, head and neck, liver or kidney cancer.

The chain recombines TRBV19 with TRBJ2-3; the match to TRBD1 covers 8 bases. Germline V CDR1 and CDR2: LNHDA, SQIVND (reference sequence). The V gene end was trimmed by 3 bases and the J gene end by 2 bases; junction bases not matched to a gene: 4. The CDR3 has 15 residues. CDR3 in amino acids: CASSMDRVSTDTQYF. The CDR3 DNA sequence: TGTGCCAGTAGTATGGACAGGGTGTCCACAGATACGCAGTATTTT.

The gene calls are TRBV4-3 and TRBJ1-5; no clear D gene. The CDR3 contains 15 residues. The ends were cut back, 0 bases at V and 4 bases at J, with 10 bases in the middle. In germline, CDR1 is LGHNA, CDR2 YSLEER. CDR3 DNA sequence: TGCGCCAGCAGCCAAGATCGGAGTTATAATCAGCCCCAGCATTTT. Encoded protein: CASSQDRSYNQPQHF.

The chain is built from TRBV28 and TRBJ2-3, with TRBD2 matching over 11 bases. V lost 6 bases to trimming and J lost 15 bases; unmatched junction nucleotides: 11. The germline CDR1 and CDR2 sequences are MDHEN and SYDVKM. The CDR3 length is 13 residues. CDR3 sequence (DNA): TGTGCCAGCAGGACCGGTAGCGGGAGGGCCCGTTATTTT. Protein: CASRTGSGRARYF.

This rearrangement joins TRBV5-1 to TRBJ1-6; the D is unclear. Germline assignment: CDR1 SGHRS and CDR2 YFSETQ. Trimming stripped 2 bases from V and 3 bases from J, with 12 bases between. The CDR3 runs 16 residues. The CDR3 region is CASSFGVGNYNSPLHF. The CDR3 DNA reads TGCGCCAGCAGCTTTGGGGTTGGGAACTATAATTCACCCCTCCACTTT.

The V and J genes are TRBV4-1 and TRBJ2-5, with 8 positions matching TRBD1. The germline V gene encodes CDR1 MGHRA and CDR2 YSYEKL. The ends lost 1 base at V and 4 bases at J; junction bases unmatched: 8. The CDR3 covers 16 residues. The CDR3 sequence is CASSQADRELRETQYF. The CDR3 nucleotides are TGCGCCAGCAGCCAAGCGGACAGGGAGTTACGAGAGACCCAGTACTTC.

The CDR3 DNA sequence: TGTGCCAGCATAAGGGGGCTTAGTGAAGCTTTCTTT. The encoded protein is CASIRGLSEAFF. This rearrangement joins TRBV6-5 to TRBJ1-1; the match to TRBD1 covers 7 bases. The germline V gene has CDR1 MNHEY and CDR2 SVGAGI. V lost 7 bases, J lost 7 bases, and 6 bases stayed unmatched. This CDR3 is 12 amino acids long.

The genes are TRBV11-1 and TRBJ1-6; 8 positions agree with TRBD1. The CDR3 loop spans 16 amino acids. V gave up 1 base and J gave up 3 bases; unmatched junction bases: 2. CDR1 and CDR2 (germline): SGHAT, FQDESV (reference sequence). In nucleotides, the CDR3 is TGTGCCAGCAGCTTAGGACAGGGGTTCTATAATTCACCCCTCCACTTT. Its protein is CASSLGQGFYNSPLHF.

This clone showed up just a few times. The chain is built from TRBV5-6 and TRBJ1-3; 8 bases align to TRBD1. Germline CDR1 reads SGHDT; CDR2 reads YYEEEE. The length of the CDR3 is 16 residues. V was pared by 3 bases and J by 7 bases, with 12 bases of the junction left unmatched. CDR3 bases: TGTGCCAGCAGCTCACTTTCGGCTCAGGGGGCGAACACCATATATTTT. It codes for CASSSLSAQGANTIYF.

This clone was picked up a small number of times. The rearrangement uses TRBV10-3 and TRBJ1-1, with 7 bases matching TRBD1. This CDR3 has 15 residues. V trimming: 2 bases; J trimming: 5 bases; junction bases outside the gene matches: 8. CDR1 is ENHRY, CDR2 SYGVKD, per germline. CDR3 DNA sequence: TGTGCCATCAGTGAGAACAGGGGCCCGGGAACTGAAGCTTTCTTT. It yields the protein CAISENRGPGTEAFF.

CDR3 sequence: CASSVTGTRSDEQFF. The CDR3 DNA reads as TGTGCCAGCAGCGTAACCGGGACCCGGAGCGATGAGCAGTTCTTC. J is TRBJ2-1 and V is TRBV9; D is perhaps TRBD1 or TRBD2 (5 bases each). The length of the CDR3 is 15 residues. With 1 base removed from V and 8 bases from J, the gap between germline ends came to 16 bases. Germline V gene data show CDR1 as SGDLS and CDR2 as YYNGEE.

CDR3 loop: CASSNMGGGLETQYF. The CDR3, as DNA: TGTGCCAGCAGCAACATGGGAGGGGGACTCGAGACCCAGTACTTC. The gene calls are TRBV9 and TRBJ2-5; possibly TRBD2 for D (7 bases). In germline, CDR1 is SGDLS, CDR2 YYNGEE. Trimming removed 4 bases from V and 5 bases from J, with 18 bases in between. The CDR3 spans 15 residues. The full variable domain, its missing parts supplied by reference TRBV9 and TRBJ2-5, is DSGVTQTPKHLITATGQRVTLRCSPRSGDLSVYWYQQSLDQGLQFLIQYYNGEERAKGNILERFSAQQFPDLHSELNLSSLELGDSALYFCASSNMGGGLETQYFGPGTRLLVL.

The J gene is TRBJ1-5, the V gene TRBV19; the D gene is possibly TRBD1 (6 bases). The CDR3 loop spans 18 amino acids. Germline assignment: CDR1 LNHDA and CDR2 SQIVND (reference sequence). Trimming removed 2 bases at V and 5 bases at J, with 22 bases between. Written as DNA, the CDR3 is TGTGCCAGTAGTATAAGTCTAACTAGTGTCGGACAGTATCAGCCCCAGCATTTT. Residues: CASSISLTSVGQYQPQHF.

The chain links TRBV28 to TRBJ2-1; D unclear. This CDR3 has 13 amino acids. Trimming removed 3 bases from V and 6 bases from J, with 9 bases in between. Germline assignment: CDR1 MDHEN and CDR2 SYDVKM. The CDR3 region has the DNA TGTGCCAGCAGTTTTACACGAATCAATGAGCAGTTCTTC. Translated, it gives CASSFTRINEQFF.

This rearrangement joins TRBV7-6 to TRBJ2-7; no reliable D call. The V and J ends lost 5 bases and 6 bases respectively, with 14 bases between them. Germline CDR1 and CDR2: SGHVS and FNYEAQ. There are 13 residues in the CDR3. CDR3 DNA sequence: TGTGCCAGCAGCCGCATGTGGGGTGGCGAGCAGTACGTC. Amino acids: CASSRMWGGEQYV.

The chain is built from TRBV6-5 and TRBJ2-7; D is ambiguous. The CDR3 covers 14 residues. Trimming pared 2 bases from V and 0 bases from J, leaving 8 bases between. From germline, CDR1 is MNHEY and CDR2 SVGAGI. The CDR3 protein is CASSYRQYSYEQYF. The CDR3 DNA reads as TGTGCCAGCAGTTACAGGCAGTACTCCTACGAGCAGTACTTC.

J is TRBJ2-7 and V is TRBV7-6; unclear D gene. The CDR3 is 12 residues long. Deletions cut 2 bases from V and 5 bases from J, with 7 bases between. The V gene's germline CDR1 is SGHVS and CDR2 FNYEAQ. The CDR3 DNA reads TGTGCCAGCAGCTTATTAAAAGACGAGCAGTACTTC. It translates to CASSLLKDEQYF. Supplemented by reference TRBV7-6 and TRBJ2-7, the full variable domain reads GAGVSQSPRYKVTKRGQDVALRCDPISGHVSLYWYRQALGQGPEFLTYFNYEAQQDKSGLPNDRFSAERPEGSISTLTIQRTEQRDSAMYRCASSLLKDEQYFGPGTRLTVT.

This chain links TRBV6-6 with TRBJ1-1; D gene unclear. Germline V gives CDR1 MNHNY, CDR2 SVGAGI (reference sequence). Trimming removed 7 bases from V and 4 bases from J, with 10 bases in between. The CDR3 runs to 12 residues. The CDR3 region is CASIAGGTEAFF. CDR3 in DNA: TGTGCCAGCATCGCAGGCGGCACTGAAGCTTTCTTT.

This clone occurred once. This chain connects TRBV7-2 to TRBJ2-1; the match to TRBD2 covers 9 bases. Germline V CDR1 and CDR2: SGHTA, FQGNSA. The CDR3 is made up of 15 amino acids. V shed 1 base, J shed 5 bases, and the junction held 3 bases outside the gene matches. CDR3 DNA: TGTGCCAGCAGCTTAGAGCGGGGGGCTCACAATGAGCAGTTCTTC. Its translation is CASSLERGAHNEQFF. The complete variable domain, with remaining parts taken from reference TRBV7-2 and TRBJ2-1, reads GAGVSQSPSNKVTEKGKDVELRCDPISGHTALYWYRQSLGQGLEFLIYFQGNSAPDKSGLPSDRFSAERTGGSVSTLTIQRTQQEDSAVYLCASSLERGAHNEQFFGPGTRLTVL.

J is TRBJ2-3 and V is TRBV5-6; TRBD2 matches at 10 bases. The V and J ends lost 0 bases and 4 bases, in that order; junction bases with no gene match: 5. Germline CDR1 is SGHDT and CDR2 is YYEEEE. This CDR3 contains 16 residues. Written as DNA, the CDR3 is TGTGCCAGCAGCTTGGAAGCGGGAGGGTGGTCAGATACGCAGTATTTT. Amino acid sequence: CASSLEAGGWSDTQYF.

This chain links TRBV9 with TRBJ2-1; tentative D call: TRBD2 (6 bases). Germline loops: CDR1 SGDLS, CDR2 YYNGEE. V gave up 0 bases and J gave up 3 bases, with 10 bases separating them. This CDR3 spans 15 amino acids. For the CDR3, the DNA is TGTGCCAGCAGCGTAGCGCTCGGGGGCTACAATGAGCAGTTCTTC. Its translation: CASSVALGGYNEQFF.

J is TRBJ2-7 and V is TRBV6-8, with D possibly TRBD2 on 6 matching bases. This CDR3 is built from 18 residues. CDR1 and CDR2 from the germline V gene are MNHGY and SAAAGT. CDR3 protein: CASSYIIPPLTSSNEQYV. The CDR3 DNA reads TGTGCCAGCAGTTACATCATACCCCCACTTACTAGCTCCAACGAGCAGTACGTC.

The V call is TRBV9, the J call TRBJ1-1; D ambiguous. CDR1 is SGDLS and CDR2 is YYNGEE in the germline V gene. The V end was cut by 2 bases, the J end by 1 base, with 9 bases between. The CDR3 extends over 14 amino acids. In DNA, the CDR3 is TGTGCCAGCAGCGTTCCGGTTTCGAACACTGAAGCTTTCTTT. It is translated as CASSVPVSNTEAFF.

The chain links TRBV7-3 to TRBJ2-7, with 8 bases matching TRBD2. The V and J ends lost 3 bases and 6 bases, in that order; junction bases with no gene match: 10. CDR3 length: 15 residues. Germline CDR1 reads SGHTA; CDR2 reads FQGTGA. The CDR3 reads CASSLGGTSNREQYF. The DNA for the CDR3 is TGTGCCAGCAGCTTGGGCGGGACTAGTAACCGCGAGCAGTACTTC.

The chain recombines TRBV4-1 with TRBJ1-2; TRBD1 matches at 7 bases. Germline trimming cut 4 bases from V and 5 bases from J; bases unmatched to any gene: 19. The CDR3 has 18 residues. CDR1 is MGHRA and CDR2 is YSYEKL in the germline V gene. CDR3 nucleotide sequence: TGCGCCAGCAGCCCAAGAGGGGCAGGGGGTATAGGTAGGTATGGCTACACCTTC. Translating it yields CASSPRGAGGIGRYGYTF.

The chain is built from TRBV7-9 and TRBJ2-2; 11 bases fit TRBD2. Germline-derived CDR1 and CDR2 are SEHNR and FQNEAQ (reference sequence). The trim removed 5 bases at V and 13 bases at J, leaving 18 bases unmatched. The CDR3 has 17 residues. This chain's CDR3 is CASSVSGVAGGGLRLFF. CDR3 nucleotide sequence: TGTGCCAGCAGCGTCAGCGGGGTAGCGGGAGGGGGCCTCAGGCTGTTTTTT. Drawing the rest from reference TRBV7-9 and TRBJ2-2, the complete variable domain is DTGVSQNPRHKITKRGQNVTFRCDPISEHNRLYWYRQTLGQGPEFLTYFQNEAQLEKSRLLSDRFSAERPKGSFSTLEIQRTEQGDSAMYLCASSVSGVAGGGLRLFFGEGSRLTVL.

The chain combines TRBV5-1 with TRBJ1-3; no firm D call. Germline V gene data show CDR1 as SGHRS and CDR2 as YFSETQ. V shed 5 bases and J shed 0 bases, with 9 bases lying between them. The CDR3 has 14 amino acids. The CDR3 spells CASRPTSSGNTIYF. As DNA, the CDR3 is TGCGCCAGCAGGCCTACCAGCTCTGGAAACACCATATATTTT.

The gene calls are TRBV4-2 and TRBJ2-2; D uncertain. Germline V gene lookup returns CDR1 LGHNA and CDR2 YNFKEQ. This CDR3 spans 15 amino acids. V was pared by 3 bases and J by 1 base, with 9 bases between. CDR3 sequence (DNA): TGTGCCAGCAGCCAGCAGTACGGGAACACCGGGGAGCTGTTTTTT. It specifies CASSQQYGNTGELFF.

This chain connects TRBV9 to TRBJ2-3; D remains unclear. V shed 0 bases and J shed 5 bases, with 7 bases lying between them. This CDR3 has 13 residues. Germline V gene sequence: CDR1 SGDLS, CDR2 YYNGEE. The CDR3 spells CASSVGDGDTQYF. The CDR3 DNA reads TGTGCCAGCAGCGTAGGAGATGGAGATACGCAGTATTTT.